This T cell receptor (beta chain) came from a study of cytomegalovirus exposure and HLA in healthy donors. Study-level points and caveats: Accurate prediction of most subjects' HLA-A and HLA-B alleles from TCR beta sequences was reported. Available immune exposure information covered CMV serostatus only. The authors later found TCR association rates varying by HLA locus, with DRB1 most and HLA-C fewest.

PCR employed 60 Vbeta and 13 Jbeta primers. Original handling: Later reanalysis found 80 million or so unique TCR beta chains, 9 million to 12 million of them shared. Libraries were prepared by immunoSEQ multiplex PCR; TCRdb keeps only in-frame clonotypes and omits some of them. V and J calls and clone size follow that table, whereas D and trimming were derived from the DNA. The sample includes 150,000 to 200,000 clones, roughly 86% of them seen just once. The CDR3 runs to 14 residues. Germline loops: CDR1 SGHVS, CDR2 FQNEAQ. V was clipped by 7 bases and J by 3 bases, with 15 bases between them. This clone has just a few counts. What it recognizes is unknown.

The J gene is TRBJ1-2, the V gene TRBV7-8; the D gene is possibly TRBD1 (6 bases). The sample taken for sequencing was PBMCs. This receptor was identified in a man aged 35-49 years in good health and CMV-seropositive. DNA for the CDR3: TGTGCCAGCACACTACAGGGTGTGGACTATGGCTACACCTTC. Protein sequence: CASTLQGVDYGYTF.